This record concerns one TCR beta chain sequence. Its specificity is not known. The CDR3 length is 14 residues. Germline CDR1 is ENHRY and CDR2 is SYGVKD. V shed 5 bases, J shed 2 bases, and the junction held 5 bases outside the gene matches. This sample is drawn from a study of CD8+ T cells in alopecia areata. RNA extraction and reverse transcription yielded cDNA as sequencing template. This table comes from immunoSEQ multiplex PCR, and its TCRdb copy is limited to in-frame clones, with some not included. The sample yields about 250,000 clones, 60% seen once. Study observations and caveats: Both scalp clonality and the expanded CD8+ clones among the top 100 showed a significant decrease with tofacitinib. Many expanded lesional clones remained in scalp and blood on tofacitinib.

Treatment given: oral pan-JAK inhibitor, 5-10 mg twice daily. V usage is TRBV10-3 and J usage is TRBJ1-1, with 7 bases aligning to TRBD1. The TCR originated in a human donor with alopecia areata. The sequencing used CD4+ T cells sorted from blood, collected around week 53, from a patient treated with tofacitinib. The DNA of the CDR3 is TGTGCCATCAGTCTTACAGGGGAAAACACTGAAGCTTTCTTT. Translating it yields CAISLTGENTEAFF.